The subject of this entry is one TCR beta chain. J was trimmed by 4 bases and V by 2 bases; bases with no gene match: 5. Germline lookup yields CDR1 SEHNR and CDR2 FQNEAQ (reference sequence). This CDR3 spans 15 amino acids. The data belong to a study of cytomegalovirus exposure and HLA in healthy donors. The PCR was carried out with 60 Vbeta primers and 13 Jbeta primers. The protocol was immunoSEQ multiplex PCR, while the TCRdb copy is restricted to in-frame clones and leaves out a portion. The table lists under 130,000 clones, 75% to 85% of them singletons, with 5% to 6.5% in the top ten. The sequenced sample was PBMCs. V gene TRBV7-9 combines with J gene TRBJ1-2; 9 nucleotides align to TRBD1. The receptor comes from a young man in good health and CMV-seronegative. Here the CDR3 DNA reads TGTGCCAGCAGCTTACAGACAGGGGGTCCCTATGGCTACACCTTC. This codes for CASSLQTGGPYGYTF.